The 21 T cell receptor beta chains below come from one sample, sequenced in a study of human T cells and chemical hapten exposure. One entry per CDR3 protein, called by TCRdb with MiXCR from the RACE reads. The sample lists 300,000 to 400,000 distinct CDR3 sequences; approximately 6.3% were seen once. Described time point: patch test 1, 2 weeks after DPC sensitization. This sample's treatment: therapeutic diphenylcyclopropenone sensitization with weekly scalp DPC. The material was whole blood, obtained in connection with sensitization to the hapten diphenylcyclopropenone (DPC). The receptors shown here come from a woman under 30 with alopecia areata. Some clones in this sample may be carry-over from other donors' samples.

This clonotype was seen a handful of times. The chain employs TRBV4-1 and TRBJ2-5, with 9 bases that match TRBD2. Germline-derived CDR1 and CDR2 are MGHRA and YSYEKL. Trimming at V came to 1 base and at J to 4 bases, leaving 13 bases not matched to a gene. The CDR3 is made up of 18 amino acids. This CDR3 is CASSQVGLFGGGVETQYF. CDR3 DNA: TGCGCCAGCAGCCAAGTTGGTCTGTTCGGCGGGGGGGTAGAGACCCAGTACTTC.

This clonotype was seen repeatedly, ten times or more. The chain joins TRBV12-3 or TRBV12-4 to TRBJ2-5; D is uncertain. The CDR3 is 14 amino acids. Trimming removed 1 base from V and 0 bases from J, with 6 bases in between. The CDR3 region has the DNA TGTGCCAGCAGTTTAGGCAGCTACCAAGAGACCCAGTACTTC. Translating gives CASSLGSYQETQYF.

Ten or more counts support this clonotype. This chain joins TRBV10-3 and TRBJ2-3; D is undetermined. Per the germline V gene, CDR1 is ENHRY and CDR2 is SYGVKD. V was shortened by 3 bases and J by 5 bases, with 3 bases between the two germline ends. This CDR3 comprises 11 residues. In nucleotides, the CDR3 is TGTGCCATCAGTGACATAGATACGCAGTATTTT. Its translation: CAISDIDTQYF.

The V and J genes are TRBV6-1 and TRBJ1-6; TRBD1 matches at 9 bases. This CDR3 has 18 amino acids. Trimming cost V 3 bases and J 2 bases; bases outside gene matches: 8. Looked up from germline, CDR1 is MNHNS and CDR2 is SASEGT. The CDR3 reads CASSDGTGKGPYNSPLHF. CDR3 coding DNA: TGTGCCAGCAGTGATGGGACAGGGAAAGGTCCCTATAATTCACCCCTCCACTTT.

This clonotype has at least ten counts. The rearrangement uses TRBV4-1 and TRBJ1-5; D is unclear. Deletions cut 1 base from V and 2 bases from J, with 12 bases between. The CDR3 is made up of 16 amino acids. CDR1 MGHRA and CDR2 YSYEKL come from the germline V gene. In nucleotides, the CDR3 is TGCGCCAGCAGCCAAGTAATGCCGGGCGGCAATCAGCCCCAGCATTTT. It translates to CASSQVMPGGNQPQHF.

This clonotype has a handful of counts. The gene calls are TRBV9 and TRBJ1-3, with TRBD1 identical over 7 bases. Germline V lookup: CDR1 SGDLS, CDR2 YYNGEE. The CDR3 has 16 amino acids. V dropped 4 bases and J dropped 0; count of bases not matched to a gene: 7. CDR3 sequence reads: CASSRMGQSSGNTIYF. CDR3 nucleotide sequence: TGTGCCAGCAGCCGAATGGGACAGTCCTCTGGAAACACCATATATTTT.

This clonotype has more than one count but fewer than ten. The J gene is TRBJ2-1, the V gene TRBV28; 7 nucleotides match TRBD2. V trimming: 3 bases; J trimming: 8 bases; junction bases outside the gene matches: 7. This CDR3 is built from 14 residues. Germline values: CDR1 MDHEN, CDR2 SYDVKM. DNA of the CDR3: TGTGCCAGCAGTTTTGATCTGGGGGGGGATGAGCAGTTCTTC. It translates to CASSFDLGGDEQFF.

The rearrangement links TRBV5-4 to TRBJ2-1; 7 nucleotides line up with TRBD1. V dropped 0 bases and J dropped 6; count of bases not matched to a gene: 9. The length of the CDR3 is 16 residues. Germline CDR1 SGHNT, CDR2 YYREEE (reference sequence). The CDR3 loop reads CASSLEQGRTTNEQFF. Here the CDR3 DNA reads TGTGCCAGCAGCTTGGAACAGGGGAGAACGACCAATGAGCAGTTCTTC. Variable domain in full (rest from reference TRBV5-4 and TRBJ2-1): ETGVTQSPTHLIKTRGQQVTLRCSSQSGHNTVSWYQQALGQGPQFIFQYYREEENGRGNFPPRFSGLQFPNYSSELNVNALELDDSALYLCASSLEQGRTTNEQFFGPGTRLTVL.

The chain couples TRBV29-1 to TRBJ1-1, with a weak D call TRBD1 (5 bases). Germline CDR1 is SQVTM and CDR2 is ANQGSEA. This CDR3 contains 14 residues. For the CDR3, the DNA is TGCAGAGTCCGACAGCTGACCTTGAACACTGAAGCTTTCTTT. It is translated as CRVRQLTLNTEAFF.

The table lists this clonotype with many counts. CDR3 nucleotides: TGTGCCAGCAGAATCGGGGGGCCGACCTACGAGCAGTACTTC. Residues: CASRIGGPTYEQYF. The rearrangement joins TRBV2 to TRBJ2-7, with D possibly TRBD2 on 7 matching bases. CDR3 length: 14 amino acids. V lost 6 bases and J lost 2, with 14 bases in between. Per the germline V gene, CDR1 is SNHLY and CDR2 is FYNNEI.

A word on this clonotype: This may be a read error, as it is one base from a much larger clone. This chain uses TRBV10-2 with TRBJ2-7, with a tentative D call TRBD2 (5 bases). CDR3 length equals 17 residues. Trimming stripped 6 bases from V and 7 bases from J, with 28 bases between. The germline gives CDR1 WSHSY, CDR2 SAAADI. CDR3 region: CASSIPSLNGERKEQYF. CDR3 coding DNA: TGCGCCAGCAGCATACCCTCCCTTAACGGGGAGAGGAAGGAGCAGTACTTC.

This clonotype was seen only a few times. V and J are TRBV4-3 and TRBJ1-2; no clear D. Trimming left V 0 bases short and J 8 bases short, with 13 bases between. CDR3 size: 14 residues. Per the germline V gene, CDR1 is LGHNA and CDR2 is YSLEER. The CDR3 DNA reads TGCGCCAGCAGCCAAGATAGCAGAGTACGAGGCTACACCTTC. Amino acid sequence: CASSQDSRVRGYTF.

The chain is built from TRBV29-1 and TRBJ2-1, with 13 positions matching TRBD2. The V segment lost 0 bases and the J segment 10 bases; nucleotides outside the gene matches: 3. This CDR3 comprises 14 residues. Germline V gene sequence: CDR1 SQVTM, CDR2 ANQGSEA. CDR3 in amino acids: CSVEELAGGQEQFF. CDR3 nucleotide sequence: TGCAGCGTTGAAGAACTAGCGGGGGGGCAAGAGCAGTTCTTC.

A few counts support this clonotype. The CDR3 here is CASTPRGRKTDEQYF. For the CDR3, the DNA is TGTGCCAGCACCCCTCGAGGTCGAAAAACGGACGAGCAGTACTTC. This sequence joins TRBV7-9 and TRBJ2-7; no clear D gene. Per the germline V gene, CDR1 is SEHNR and CDR2 is FQNEAQ (reference sequence). This CDR3 is built from 15 residues. Trimming left V 7 bases short and J 5 bases short, with 21 bases between.

This sequence joins TRBV24-1 and TRBJ1-1; D perhaps matches TRBD1 (5 bases). The CDR3 has 13 amino acids. V was shortened by 7 bases and J by 0 bases, with 8 bases between the two germline ends. CDR1 and CDR2 from the germline V gene are KGHDR and SFDVKD. The CDR3 spells CATRGLLNTEAFF. DNA of the CDR3: TGTGCCACCAGGGGACTTTTGAACACTGAAGCTTTCTTT.

This clonotype was seen repeatedly, ten times or more. CDR3 region: CASSFFTGGTEAFF. The CDR3 DNA follows: TGTGCCAGCAGCTTTTTCACAGGGGGCACTGAAGCTTTCTTT. The chain is built from TRBV7-8 and TRBJ1-1, with TRBD1 matching 8 bases. Germline CDR1 reads SGHVS; CDR2 reads FQNEAQ. The CDR3 runs to 14 residues. Losses at the gene ends were 3 bases for V and 4 bases for J; bases not matched to a gene: 4.

In this sample, this clonotype turned up many times. This chain uses TRBV7-2 with TRBJ2-3; no clear D gene. This CDR3 spans 14 amino acids. CDR1 and CDR2 from the germline V gene are SGHTA and FQGNSA. V was pared by 1 base and J by 2 bases, with 7 bases between. The DNA for the CDR3 is TGTGCCAGCAGCTTAGGGTCGCACACAGATACGCAGTATTTT. Translation gives CASSLGSHTDTQYF.

At least ten counts were recorded for this clonotype. This chain joins TRBV4-2 and TRBJ2-1; 10 bases align to TRBD2. With V trimmed by 1 base and J by 0 bases, 3 bases remained unmatched. The CDR3 is 17 residues long. Germline V gene data show CDR1 as LGHNA and CDR2 as YNFKEQ. The DNA for the CDR3 is TGTGCCAGCAGCCAAGGTAGCGGGGGGAGCTCCTACAATGAGCAGTTCTTC. This encodes CASSQGSGGSSYNEQFF.

In its sample, this clonotype was seen a few times. This chain links TRBV7-2 with TRBJ2-4; D ambiguous. The CDR3 totals 14 residues. The V gene lost 5 bases and the J gene lost 3 bases, with 11 bases spanning the gap. Germline V gene data show CDR1 as SGHTA and CDR2 as FQGNSA. The CDR3 nucleotides are TGTGCCAGCAGCCCGCTCCTAGGCAAAAACATTCAGTACTTC. Translating gives CASSPLLGKNIQYF.

This clonotype has just a few counts. V usage is TRBV7-6 and J usage is TRBJ1-1, with D unresolved. CDR1 SGHVS and CDR2 FNYEAQ come from the germline V gene. The length of the CDR3 is 14 residues. Between the trimmed V and J ends, which lost 1 base and 1 base, there was a span of 7 bases. In DNA form, the CDR3 reads TGTGCCAGCAGCTTAGGGGAGAAGAACACTGAAGCTTTCTTT. This sequence encodes CASSLGEKNTEAFF.

This clonotype showed up just a few times. The CDR3 here is CASSPEGAPPQETQYF. The CDR3 nucleotides are TGTGCCAGCAGCCCAGAGGGGGCGCCGCCCCAAGAGACCCAGTACTTC. The chain joins TRBV11-2 to TRBJ2-5; TRBD1 agrees at 7 bases. J lost 1 base, V lost 5 bases, and 10 bases had no gene match. Germline lookup yields CDR1 SGHAT and CDR2 FQNNGV. The CDR3 sequence is 16 residues long.